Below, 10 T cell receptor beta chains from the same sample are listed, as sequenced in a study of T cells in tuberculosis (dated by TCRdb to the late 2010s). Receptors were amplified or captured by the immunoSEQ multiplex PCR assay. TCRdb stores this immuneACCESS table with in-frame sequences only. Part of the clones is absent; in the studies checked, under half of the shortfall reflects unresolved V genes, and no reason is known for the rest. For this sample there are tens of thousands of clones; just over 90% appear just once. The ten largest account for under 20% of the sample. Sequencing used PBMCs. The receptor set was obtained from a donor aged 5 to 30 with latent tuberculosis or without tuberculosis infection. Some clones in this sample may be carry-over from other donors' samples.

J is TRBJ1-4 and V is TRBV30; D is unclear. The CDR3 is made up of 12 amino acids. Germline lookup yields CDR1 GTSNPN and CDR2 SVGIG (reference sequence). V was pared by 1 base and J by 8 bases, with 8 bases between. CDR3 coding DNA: TGTGCCTGGAGTGAATTAGAAGAAAAACTGTTTTTT. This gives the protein CAWSELEEKLFF. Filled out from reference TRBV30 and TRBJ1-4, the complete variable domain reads SQTIHQWPATLVQPVGSPLSLECTVEGTSNPNLYWYRQAAGRGLQLLFYSVGIGQISSEVPQNLSASRPQDRQFILSSKKLLLSDSGFYLCAWSELEEKLFFGSGTQLSVL.

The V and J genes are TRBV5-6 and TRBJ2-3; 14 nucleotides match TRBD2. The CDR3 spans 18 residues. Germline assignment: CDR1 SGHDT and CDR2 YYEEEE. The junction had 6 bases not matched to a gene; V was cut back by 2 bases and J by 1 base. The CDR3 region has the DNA TGTGCCAGCAGCTTCCAGGGACTAGCGGGGGCCGGCACAGATACGCAGTATTTT. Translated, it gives CASSFQGLAGAGTDTQYF.

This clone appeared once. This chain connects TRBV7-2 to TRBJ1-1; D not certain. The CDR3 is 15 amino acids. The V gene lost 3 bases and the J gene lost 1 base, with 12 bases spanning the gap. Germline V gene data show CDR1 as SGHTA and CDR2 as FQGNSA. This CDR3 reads CASSLTPAGNTEAFF. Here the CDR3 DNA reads TGTGCCAGCAGCTTGACGCCAGCGGGGAACACTGAAGCTTTCTTT.

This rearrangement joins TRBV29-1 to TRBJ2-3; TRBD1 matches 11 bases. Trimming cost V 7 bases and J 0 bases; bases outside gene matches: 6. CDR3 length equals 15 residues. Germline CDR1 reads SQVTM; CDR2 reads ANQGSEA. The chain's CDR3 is CSGGTGGYSTDTQYF. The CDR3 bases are TGCAGCGGGGGGACAGGGGGTTATAGCACAGATACGCAGTATTTT.

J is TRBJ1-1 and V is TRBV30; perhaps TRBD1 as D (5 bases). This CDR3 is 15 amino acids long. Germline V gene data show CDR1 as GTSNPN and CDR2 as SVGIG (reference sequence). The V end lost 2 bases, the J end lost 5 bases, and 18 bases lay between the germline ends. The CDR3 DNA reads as TGTGCCTGGAGTCCCGCCCCCCAGGGAAGGACTGAAGCTTTCTTT. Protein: CAWSPAPQGRTEAFF.

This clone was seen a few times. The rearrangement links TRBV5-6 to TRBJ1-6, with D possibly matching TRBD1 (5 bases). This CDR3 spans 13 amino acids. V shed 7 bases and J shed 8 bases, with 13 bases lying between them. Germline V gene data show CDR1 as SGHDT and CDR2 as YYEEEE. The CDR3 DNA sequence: TGTGCCAGCCAGGGCAGAGTGGATTCACCCCTCCACTTT. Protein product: CASQGRVDSPLHF.

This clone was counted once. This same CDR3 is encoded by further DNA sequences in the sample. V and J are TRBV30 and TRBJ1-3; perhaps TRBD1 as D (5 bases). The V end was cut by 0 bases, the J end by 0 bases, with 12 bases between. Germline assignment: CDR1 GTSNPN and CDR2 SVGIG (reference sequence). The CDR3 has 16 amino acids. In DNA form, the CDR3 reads TGTGCCTGGAGTGTACGGGGGGGATCCTCTGGAAACACCATATATTTT. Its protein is CAWSVRGGSSGNTIYF.

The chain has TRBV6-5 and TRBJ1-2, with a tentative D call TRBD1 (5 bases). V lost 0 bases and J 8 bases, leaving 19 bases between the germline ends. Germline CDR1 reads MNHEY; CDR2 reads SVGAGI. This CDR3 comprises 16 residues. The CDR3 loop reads CASSYSGGVWADGYTF. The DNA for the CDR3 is TGTGCCAGCAGTTACTCGGGAGGGGTTTGGGCTGACGGCTACACCTTC.

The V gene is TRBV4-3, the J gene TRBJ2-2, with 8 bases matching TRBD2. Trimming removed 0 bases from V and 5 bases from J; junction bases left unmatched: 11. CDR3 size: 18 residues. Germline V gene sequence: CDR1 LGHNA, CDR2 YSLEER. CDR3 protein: CASSQEFLAGGLTGELFF. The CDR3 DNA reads TGCGCCAGCAGCCAAGAGTTCTTGGCGGGAGGCCTGACCGGGGAGCTGTTTTTT.

The CDR3 protein is CASSSENLIQTF. Here the CDR3 DNA reads TGCGCCAGCAGCTCTGAGAATCTGATCCAAACCTTC. The V gene is TRBV5-1, the J gene TRBJ1-2; D remains ambiguous. Germline V gives CDR1 SGHRS, CDR2 YFSETQ. The CDR3 contains 12 residues. V was clipped by 3 bases and J by 14 bases, with 17 bases between them.